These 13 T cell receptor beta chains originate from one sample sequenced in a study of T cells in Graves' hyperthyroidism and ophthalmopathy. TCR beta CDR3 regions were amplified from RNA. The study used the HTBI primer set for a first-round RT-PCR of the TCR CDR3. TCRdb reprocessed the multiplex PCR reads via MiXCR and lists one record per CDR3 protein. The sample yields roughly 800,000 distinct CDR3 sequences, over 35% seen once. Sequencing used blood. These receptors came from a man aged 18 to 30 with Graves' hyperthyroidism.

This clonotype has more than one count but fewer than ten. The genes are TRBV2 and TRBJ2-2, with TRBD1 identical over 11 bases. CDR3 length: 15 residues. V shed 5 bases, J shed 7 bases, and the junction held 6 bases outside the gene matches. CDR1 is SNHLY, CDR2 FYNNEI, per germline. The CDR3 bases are TGTGCCAGCAGTCAGGACAGGGGGCGGAACGGGGAGCTGTTTTTT. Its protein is CASSQDRGRNGELFF.

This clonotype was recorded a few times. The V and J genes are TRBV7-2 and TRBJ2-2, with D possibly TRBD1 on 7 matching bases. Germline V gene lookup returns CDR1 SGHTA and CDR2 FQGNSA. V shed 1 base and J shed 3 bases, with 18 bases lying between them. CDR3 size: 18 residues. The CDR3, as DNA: TGTGCCAGCAGCTTAGGAAGGGGGCGGGGCGAAGACACCGGGGAGCTGTTTTTT. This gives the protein CASSLGRGRGEDTGELFF.

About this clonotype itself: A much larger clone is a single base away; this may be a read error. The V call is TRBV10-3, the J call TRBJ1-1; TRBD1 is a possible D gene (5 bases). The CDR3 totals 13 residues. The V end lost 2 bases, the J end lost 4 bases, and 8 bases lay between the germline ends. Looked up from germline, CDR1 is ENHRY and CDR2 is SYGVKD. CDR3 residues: CAISEEGPTEAFF. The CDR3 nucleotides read TGTGCCATCAGTGAGGAGGGGCCCACTGAAGCTTTCTTT.

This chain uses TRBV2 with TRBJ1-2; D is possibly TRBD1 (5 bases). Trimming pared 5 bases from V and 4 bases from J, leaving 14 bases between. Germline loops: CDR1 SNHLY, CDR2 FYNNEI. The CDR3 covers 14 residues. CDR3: CASSFRDGVYGYTF. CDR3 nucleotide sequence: TGTGCCAGCAGTTTTAGGGACGGCGTCTATGGCTACACCTTC.

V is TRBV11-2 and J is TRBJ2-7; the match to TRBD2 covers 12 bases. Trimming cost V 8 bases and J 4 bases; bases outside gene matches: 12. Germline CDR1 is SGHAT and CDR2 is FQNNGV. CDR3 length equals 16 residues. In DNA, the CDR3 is TGTGCCAGCGGCCGATCGACCGGGACTAGCGGGTACGAGCAGTACTTC. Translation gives CASGRSTGTSGYEQYF.

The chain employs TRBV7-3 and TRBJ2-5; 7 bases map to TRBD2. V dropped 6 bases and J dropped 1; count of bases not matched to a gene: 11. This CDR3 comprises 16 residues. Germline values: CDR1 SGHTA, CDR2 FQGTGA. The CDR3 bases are TGTGCCAGCAGTTGGGACTACACAGATCTCCAAGAGACCCAGTACTTC. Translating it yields CASSWDYTDLQETQYF.

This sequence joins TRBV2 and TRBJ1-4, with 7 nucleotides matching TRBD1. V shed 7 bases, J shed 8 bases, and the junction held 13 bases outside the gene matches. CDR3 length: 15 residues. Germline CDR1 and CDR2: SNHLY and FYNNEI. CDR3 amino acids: CASTGGNRGKEKLFF. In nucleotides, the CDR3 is TGTGCCAGCACCGGGGGAAACAGGGGAAAAGAAAAACTGTTTTTT.

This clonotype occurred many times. In DNA form, the CDR3 reads TGTGCCACCCATCGGACGGTAGATAATTCACCCCTCCACTTT. It encodes CATHRTVDNSPLHF. The chain couples TRBV10-3 to TRBJ1-6; D uncertain. CDR1 ENHRY and CDR2 SYGVKD come from the germline V gene. CDR3 length: 14 amino acids. Trimming left V 10 bases short and J 5 bases short, with 15 bases between.

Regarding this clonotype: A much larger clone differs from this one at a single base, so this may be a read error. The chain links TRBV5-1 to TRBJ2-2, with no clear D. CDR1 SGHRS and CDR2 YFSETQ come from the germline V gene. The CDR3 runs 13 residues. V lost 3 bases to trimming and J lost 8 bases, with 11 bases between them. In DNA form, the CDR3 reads TGCGCCAGCAGCTCGGCTGAGGAGGGGGAGCTGTTTTTT. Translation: CASSSAEEGELFF.

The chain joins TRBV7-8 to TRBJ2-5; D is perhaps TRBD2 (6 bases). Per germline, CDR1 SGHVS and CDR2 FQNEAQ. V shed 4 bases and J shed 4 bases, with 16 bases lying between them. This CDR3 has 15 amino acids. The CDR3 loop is CASSWPPGAGETQYF. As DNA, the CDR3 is TGTGCCAGCAGCTGGCCTCCGGGAGCAGGAGAGACCCAGTACTTC.

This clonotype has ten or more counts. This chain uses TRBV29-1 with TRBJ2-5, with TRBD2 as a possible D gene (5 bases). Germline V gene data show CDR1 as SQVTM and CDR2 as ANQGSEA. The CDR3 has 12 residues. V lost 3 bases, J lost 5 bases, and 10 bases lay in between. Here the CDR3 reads CSVESSGETQYF. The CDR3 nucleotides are TGCAGCGTTGAGTCGTCGGGGGAGACCCAGTACTTC.

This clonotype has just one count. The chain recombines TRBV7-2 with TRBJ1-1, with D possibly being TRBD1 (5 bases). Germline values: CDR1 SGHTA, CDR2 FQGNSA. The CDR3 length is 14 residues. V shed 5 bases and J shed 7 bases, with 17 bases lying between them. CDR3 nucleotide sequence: TGTGCCAGCAGCCGGGACGGGAGGACTAATGAAGCTTTCTTT. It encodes CASSRDGRTNEAFF.

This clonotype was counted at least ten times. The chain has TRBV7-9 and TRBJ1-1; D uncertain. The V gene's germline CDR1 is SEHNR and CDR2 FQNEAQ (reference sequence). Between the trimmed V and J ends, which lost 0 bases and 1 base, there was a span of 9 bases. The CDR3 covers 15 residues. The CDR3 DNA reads TGTGCCAGCAGCTTAGCGGGCCACAGGAACACTGAAGCTTTCTTT. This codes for CASSLAGHRNTEAFF.